One sample yielded the 7 T cell receptor beta chains listed below, sequenced in a study of cytomegalovirus exposure and HLA in healthy donors. PCR involved 60 Vbeta and 13 Jbeta primers. This table comes from immunoSEQ multiplex PCR, and its TCRdb copy is limited to in-frame clones, with some not included. The sample has around 74,000 clones; around 78% are singletons. Sequencing input: PBMCs. The receptors come from a man in his forties in good health and CMV-seronegative.

This chain joins TRBV25-1 and TRBJ2-1; 8 bases align to TRBD1. The CDR3 loop spans 15 amino acids. The ends lost 4 bases at V and 0 bases at J; junction bases unmatched: 2. Germline CDR1 is MGHDK and CDR2 is SYGVNS. CDR3 amino acids: CASSADRDSYNEQFF. The CDR3 DNA sequence: TGTGCCAGCAGTGCGGACAGGGACTCCTACAATGAGCAGTTCTTC.

The CDR3 spells CASSPLGQGSYEQYF. In nucleotides, the CDR3 is TGCGCCAGCAGCCCGTTGGGACAGGGCTCCTACGAGCAGTACTTC. The V gene is TRBV4-1, the J gene TRBJ2-7, with TRBD1 matching over 9 bases. Germline assignment: CDR1 MGHRA and CDR2 YSYEKL. The CDR3 runs to 15 residues. Trimming removed 4 bases from V and 0 bases from J; junction bases left unmatched: 4.

This chain uses TRBV6-1 with TRBJ1-2; the D gene is possibly TRBD1 (5 bases). CDR1 is MNHNS and CDR2 is SASEGT in the germline V gene. CDR3 length: 13 amino acids. V lost 7 bases and J lost 4, with 13 bases in between. This CDR3 is CASIHSRGYGYTF. DNA of the CDR3: TGTGCCAGCATTCACAGTAGGGGCTATGGCTACACCTTC.

The genes are TRBV29-1 and TRBJ1-1; 8 nucleotides line up with TRBD1. V trimming: 7 bases; J trimming: 3 bases; junction bases outside the gene matches: 7. Looked up from germline, CDR1 is SQVTM and CDR2 is ANQGSEA. This CDR3 spans 13 amino acids. CDR3 sequence (DNA): TGCAGCGCCAGACAGGGGCCCGACACTGAAGCTTTCTTT. Its translation: CSARQGPDTEAFF.

The chain combines TRBV7-6 with TRBJ2-7, with 9 bases identical to TRBD1. V was clipped by 0 bases and J by 3 bases; unmatched bases: 6. Germline CDR1 reads SGHVS; CDR2 reads FNYEAQ. The CDR3 extends over 16 amino acids. CDR3 DNA: TGTGCCAGCAGCTTAGCGCCGGGACAGGGTATCTACGAGCAGTACTTC. Its protein is CASSLAPGQGIYEQYF.

The chain uses TRBV9 and TRBJ2-7; no clear D. The CDR3 is 13 residues long. Trimming pared 3 bases from V and 3 bases from J, leaving 10 bases between. Germline assignment: CDR1 SGDLS and CDR2 YYNGEE. The CDR3 DNA sequence: TGTGCCAGCAGCGCTCGCCTAGGCTACGAGCAGTACTTC. It translates to CASSARLGYEQYF.

The chain is built from TRBV6-1 and TRBJ1-5; D unclear. Trimming took 2 bases from V and 0 from J, leaving 8 bases between them. CDR3 size: 15 residues. CDR1 and CDR2 from the germline V gene are MNHNS and SASEGT. CDR3 region: CASSENHYSNQPQHF. CDR3 in DNA: TGTGCCAGCAGTGAAAACCACTATAGCAATCAGCCCCAGCATTTT.